Listed below are T cell receptor beta chains from one sample, sequenced in a study of T cell responses to AZD1222 COVID-19 vaccine. TCRdb's table, derived via immunoSEQ multiplex PCR, lists solely in-frame clones and lacks some. The repertoire holds around 130,000 clones, with roughly nine tenths as singletons. Source: peripheral blood, taken 28 days after the second AZD1222 dose. These receptors originate from an adult who received the AZD1222 COVID-19 vaccine. Both conserved end residues are part of each CDR3. The D gene is left open where the match is weak. Size tells how often a clone was seen (once, few, many) or the class of an expanded clone, and some rows leave it out.

TRBD1	TRBV9	-	TRBJ1-3	CASSVAQGEAGNTIYF	TGTGCCAGCAGCGTAGCTCAGGGGGAAGCTGGAAACACCATATATTTT
-	TRBV3-1/TRBV3-2	-	TRBJ2-7	CASSPDSLREQYF	TGTGCCAGCAGCCCTGATAGCTTACGCGAGCAGTACTTC
TRBD1	TRBV5-1	-	TRBJ1-1	CASSTWTGGDTEAFF	TGCGCCAGCAGCACCTGGACAGGGGGAGACACTGAAGCTTTCTTT
TRBD1	TRBV6-2/TRBV6-3	-	TRBJ1-1	CASSRQGARAFF	TGTGCCAGCAGCCGACAGGGGGCGCGTGCTTTCTTT
TRBD1	TRBV2	-	TRBJ2-3	CASSTRTGGTDTQYF	TGTGCCAGCAGTACAAGGACAGGGGGCACAGATACGCAGTATTTT
-	TRBV9	-	TRBJ2-1	CASSPSGNSYNEQFF	TGTGCCAGCAGCCCTTCAGGGAACTCCTACAATGAGCAGTTCTTC
-	TRBV7-9	-	TRBJ2-3	CASSPSRWTSPRHTDTQYF	TGTGCCAGCAGCCCTTCTCGCTGGACTTCGCCTCGACACACAGATACGCAGTATTTT
-	TRBV6-5	-	TRBJ2-7	CASSRLSRFEQYF	TGTGCCAGCAGCCGTCTCTCAAGATTCGAGCAGTACTTC
-	TRBV11-2	-	TRBJ2-1	CASSLGTANYNEQFF	TGTGCCAGCAGCTTAGGGACAGCGAACTACAATGAGCAGTTCTTC
-	TRBV18	-	TRBJ1-1	CASSPNPGEPTQMNTEAFF	TGTGCCAGCTCACCAAATCCGGGCGAGCCTACTCAAATGAACACTGAAGCTTTCTTT
TRBD2	TRBV30	-	TRBJ2-5	CAWRVAGGQETQYF	TGTGCCTGGAGGGTAGCGGGGGGCCAAGAGACCCAGTACTTC
-	TRBV29-1	-	TRBJ1-1	CSAQMNTEAFF	TGCAGCGCCCAAATGAACACTGAAGCTTTCTTT
-	TRBV4-2	-	TRBJ2-2	CASSQTGLFFSGPGELFF	TGTGCCAGCAGCCAGACGGGACTTTTCTTTTCAGGACCCGGGGAGCTGTTTTTT
-	TRBV6-1	-	TRBJ2-7	CASSDQGSYEQYF	TGTGCCAGCAGTGATCAGGGCTCCTACGAGCAGTACTTC
-	TRBV27	-	TRBJ1-5	CASSSPGRGDQPQHF	TGTGCCAGCAGTTCCCCTGGGAGGGGAGATCAGCCCCAGCATTTT
-	TRBV7-9	-	TRBJ1-2	CASSLRANRAGYTF	TGTGCCAGCAGCTTAAGGGCCAACAGGGCCGGCTACACCTTC
-	TRBV28	-	TRBJ1-1	CASSPGTFFGRGTEAFF	-
-	TRBV27	-	TRBJ1-1	CASSPAGNTEAFF	TGTGCCAGCAGTCCCGCCGGGAACACTGAAGCTTTCTTT
TRBD1	TRBV4-2	-	TRBJ1-1	CASSPPDRGNTEAFF	TGTGCCAGCAGCCCCCCGGACAGGGGGAACACTGAAGCTTTCTTT
-	TRBV13	-	TRBJ1-1	CASSAEDPQAFF	TGTGCCAGCAGCGCCGAGGACCCTCAAGCTTTCTTT
-	TRBV7-2	-	TRBJ1-4	CASSLALGTLFF	TGTGCCAGCAGCTTAGCTTTGGGGACCCTGTTTTTT
-	TRBV4-2	once	TRBJ1-4	CASSQTTRRGAANEKLFF	TGTGCCAGCAGCCAGACTACCCGCAGGGGCGCTGCTAATGAAAAACTGTTTTTT
TRBD2	TRBV5-4	-	TRBJ2-5	CASSLSGLAGGGRETQYF	TGTGCCAGCAGCTTGTCCGGACTAGCGGGAGGGGGTCGAGAGACCCAGTACTTC
-	TRBV5-4	-	TRBJ1-3	CASSFNSGNTIYF	TGTGCCAGCAGCTTTAACTCTGGAAACACCATATATTTT
TRBD1	TRBV27	-	TRBJ1-1	CASSSQGDEAFF	TGTGCCAGCAGTTCGCAGGGGGATGAAGCTTTCTTT
-	TRBV28	-	TRBJ1-2	CASSLAQADGYTF	TGTGCCAGCAGTTTGGCACAGGCTGATGGCTACACCTTC
TRBD2	TRBV3-1/TRBV3-2	-	TRBJ2-5	CASSRMTSGRETQYF	TGTGCCAGCAGCCGTATGACTAGCGGGAGAGAGACCCAGTACTTC
-	TRBV6-5	-	TRBJ1-5	CASSYSSNQPQHF	TGTGCCAGCAGTTACTCGAGTAATCAGCCCCAGCATTTT
TRBD1	TRBV5-1	few	TRBJ1-2	CASSLLGGEVADYTF	TGCGCCAGCAGCCTCCTAGGGGGCGAGGTGGCTGACTACACCTTC
-	TRBV2	-	TRBJ1-1	CASTGQLMNTEAFF	TGTGCCAGCACCGGACAGCTGATGAACACTGAAGCTTTCTTT
-	TRBV6-4	-	TRBJ2-2	CASSDSTTGELFF	TGTGCCAGCAGTGACTCGACAACTGGGGAGCTGTTTTTT
-	TRBV4-3	-	TRBJ1-2	CASSQDAQGSYGYTF	TGCGCCAGCAGCCAAGACGCACAGGGCTCGTATGGCTACACCTTC
TRBD2	TRBV28	-	TRBJ2-7	CASQVLGTNSYEQYF	TGTGCCAGCCAAGTGCTCGGGACTAACTCCTACGAGCAGTACTTC
-	TRBV7-8	-	TRBJ2-1	CASSIFTGGVYNEQFF	TGTGCCAGCAGCATATTTACAGGGGGGGTCTACAATGAGCAGTTCTTC
-	TRBV14	few	TRBJ1-1	CASSPNLAVNTEAFF	TGTGCCAGCAGCCCCAATTTGGCAGTGAACACTGAAGCTTTCTTT
-	TRBV5-1	-	TRBJ2-5	CASSLAVSGAGETQYF	TGCGCCAGCAGCTTGGCCGTGTCAGGGGCAGGAGAGACCCAGTACTTC
TRBD2	TRBV2	-	TRBJ2-1	CASSALAGDYNEQFF	TGTGCCAGCAGTGCCTTAGCGGGGGATTACAATGAGCAGTTCTTC
-	TRBV19	-	TRBJ1-6	CASSLQQQRGDSPLHF	TGTGCCAGTAGCCTACAGCAGCAGAGGGGAGATTCACCCCTCCACTTT
-	TRBV7-2	-	TRBJ1-1	CASSPGWDEAFF	TGTGCCAGCAGCCCGGGGTGGGATGAAGCTTTCTTT
-	TRBV7-3	-	TRBJ2-1	CASSLTQGEQFF	TGTGCCAGCAGCTTAACGCAGGGTGAGCAGTTCTTC
-	TRBV28	-	TRBJ1-5	CASSLSQGEQPQHF	TGTGCCAGCAGTTTATCACAGGGAGAACAGCCCCAGCATTTT